This TCR beta chain derives from a study of early T cells in non-severe SARS-CoV-2 infection. After removal of 6 bases from V and 6 bases from J, the junction contained 17 bases not matched to a gene. The germline V gene has CDR1 SQVTM and CDR2 ANQGSEA. The CDR3 covers 16 residues. This clonotype was recorded at least ten times. TCRdb recomputed calls from the 5' RACE reads with MiXCR, one row per CDR3 protein. The sample includes nearly 30,000 distinct CDR3 sequences, about 6.1% of them seen just once. This clonotype originated in an adult who was a healthcare worker with PCR-confirmed SARS-CoV-2 infection or an uninfected control (not recorded which). Input material: whole blood. The rearrangement uses TRBV29-1 and TRBJ2-1; 7 nucleotides align to TRBD2. The CDR3 here is CSVRPGLVSTRNEQFF. CDR3 nucleotide sequence: TGCAGCGTCCGCCCCGGACTAGTCTCGACCCGCAATGAGCAGTTCTTC.